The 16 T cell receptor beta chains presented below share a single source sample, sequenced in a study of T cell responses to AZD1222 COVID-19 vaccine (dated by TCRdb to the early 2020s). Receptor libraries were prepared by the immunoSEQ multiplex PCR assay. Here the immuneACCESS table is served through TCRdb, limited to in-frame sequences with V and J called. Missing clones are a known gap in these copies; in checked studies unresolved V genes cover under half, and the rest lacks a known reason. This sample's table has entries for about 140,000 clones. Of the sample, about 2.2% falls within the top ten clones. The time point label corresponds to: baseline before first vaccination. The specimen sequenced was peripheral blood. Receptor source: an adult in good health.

In DNA form, the CDR3 reads TGTGCCAGCAGTCCGACAGGGGTAGGGACGGTAAATGAAGCTTTCTTT. This encodes CASSPTGVGTVNEAFF. The rearrangement joins TRBV28 to TRBJ1-1; TRBD1 agrees at 8 bases. This CDR3 comprises 16 residues. CDR1 MDHEN and CDR2 SYDVKM come from the germline V gene. The ends lost 5 bases at V and 7 bases at J; junction bases unmatched: 15.

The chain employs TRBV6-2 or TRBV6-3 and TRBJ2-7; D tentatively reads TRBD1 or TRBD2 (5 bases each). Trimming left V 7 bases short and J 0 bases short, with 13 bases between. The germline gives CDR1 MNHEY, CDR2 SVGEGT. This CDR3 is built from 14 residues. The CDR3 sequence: CASTHSGSSYEQYF. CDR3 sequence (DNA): TGTGCCAGCACTCACTCAGGGAGCTCCTACGAGCAGTACTTC.

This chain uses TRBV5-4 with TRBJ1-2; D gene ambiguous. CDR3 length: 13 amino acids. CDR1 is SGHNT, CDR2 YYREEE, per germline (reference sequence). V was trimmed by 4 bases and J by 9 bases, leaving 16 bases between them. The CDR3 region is CASSIPGPRSYTF. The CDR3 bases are TGTGCCAGCAGCATTCCAGGTCCGAGGAGCTACACCTTC.

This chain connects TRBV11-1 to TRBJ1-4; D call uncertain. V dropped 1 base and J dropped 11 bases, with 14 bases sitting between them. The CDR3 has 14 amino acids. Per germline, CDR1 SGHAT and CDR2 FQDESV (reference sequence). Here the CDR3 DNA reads TGTGCCAGCAGCTTAGATGGCAGAAAGAAGAAACTGTTTTTT. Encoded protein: CASSLDGRKKKLFF. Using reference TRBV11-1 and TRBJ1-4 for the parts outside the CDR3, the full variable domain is EAEVAQSPRYKITEKSQAVAFWCDPISGHATLYWYRQILGQGPELLVQFQDESVVDDSQLPKDRFSAERLKGVDSTLKIQPAELGDSAMYLCASSLDGRKKKLFFGSGTQLSVL.

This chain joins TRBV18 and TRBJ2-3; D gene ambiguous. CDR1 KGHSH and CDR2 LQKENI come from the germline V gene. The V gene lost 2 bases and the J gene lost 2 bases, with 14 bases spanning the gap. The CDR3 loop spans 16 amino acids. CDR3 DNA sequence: TGTGCCAGCTCACCAAAGGGTTGGGCCGACACAGATACGCAGTATTTT. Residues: CASSPKGWADTDTQYF. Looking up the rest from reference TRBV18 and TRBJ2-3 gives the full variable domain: NAGVMQNPRHLVRRRGQEARLRCSPMKGHSHVYWYRQLPEEGLKFMVYLQKENIIDESGMPKERFSAEFPKEGPSILRIQQVVRGDSAAYFCASSPKGWADTDTQYFGPGTRLTVL.

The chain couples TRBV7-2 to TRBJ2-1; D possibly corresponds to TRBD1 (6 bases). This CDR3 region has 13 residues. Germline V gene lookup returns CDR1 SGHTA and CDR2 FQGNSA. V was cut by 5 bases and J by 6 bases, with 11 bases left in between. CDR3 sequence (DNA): TGTGCCAGCAGCGCCGACAGGTTCAATGAGCAGTTCTTC. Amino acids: CASSADRFNEQFF.

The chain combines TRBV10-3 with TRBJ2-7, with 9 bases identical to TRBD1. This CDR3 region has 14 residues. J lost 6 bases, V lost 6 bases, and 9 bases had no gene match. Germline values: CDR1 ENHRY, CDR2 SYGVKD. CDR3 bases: TGTGCCATCAGGCCGGGACAGGGAGTTGCCGAGCAGTACTTC. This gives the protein CAIRPGQGVAEQYF.

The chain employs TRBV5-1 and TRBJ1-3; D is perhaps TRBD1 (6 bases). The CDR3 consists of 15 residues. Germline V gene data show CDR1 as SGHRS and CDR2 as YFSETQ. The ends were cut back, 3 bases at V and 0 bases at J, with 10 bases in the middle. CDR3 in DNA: TGCGCCAGCAGCTCAGGGGATCGCTCTGGAAACACCATATATTTT. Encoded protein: CASSSGDRSGNTIYF. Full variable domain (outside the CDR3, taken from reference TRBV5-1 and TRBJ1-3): KAGVTQTPRYLIKTRGQQVTLSCSPISGHRSVSWYQQTPGQGLQFLFEYFSETQRNKGNFPGRFSGRQFSNSRSEMNVSTLELGDSALYLCASSSGDRSGNTIYFGEGSWLTVV.

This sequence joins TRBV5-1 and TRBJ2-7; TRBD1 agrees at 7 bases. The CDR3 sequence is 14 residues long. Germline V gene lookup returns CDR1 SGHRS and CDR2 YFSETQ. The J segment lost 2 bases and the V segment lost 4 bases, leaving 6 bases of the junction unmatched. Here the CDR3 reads CASSGWDSPYEQYF. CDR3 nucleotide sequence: TGCGCCAGCAGCGGCTGGGACAGCCCCTACGAGCAGTACTTC. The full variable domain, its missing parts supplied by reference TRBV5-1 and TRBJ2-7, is KAGVTQTPRYLIKTRGQQVTLSCSPISGHRSVSWYQQTPGQGLQFLFEYFSETQRNKGNFPGRFSGRQFSNSRSEMNVSTLELGDSALYLCASSGWDSPYEQYFGPGTRLTVT.

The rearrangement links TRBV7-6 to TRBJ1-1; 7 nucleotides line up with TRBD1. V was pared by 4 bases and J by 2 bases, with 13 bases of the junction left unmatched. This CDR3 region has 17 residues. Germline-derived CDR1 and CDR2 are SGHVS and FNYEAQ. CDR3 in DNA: TGTGCCAGCAGCTCCCTGATGCCGGGACAGAAAAACACTGAAGCTTTCTTT. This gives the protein CASSSLMPGQKNTEAFF.

The CDR3 loop is CASSLAGTGSNYGYTF. CDR3 nucleotide sequence: TGTGCCAGCAGCTTAGCGGGGACAGGATCTAACTATGGCTACACCTTC. The V call is TRBV7-9, the J call TRBJ1-2; 8 bases are a match to TRBD1. Germline CDR1 and CDR2: SEHNR and FQNEAQ (reference sequence). The CDR3 loop spans 16 amino acids. Trimming cost V 0 bases and J 0 bases; bases outside gene matches: 3.

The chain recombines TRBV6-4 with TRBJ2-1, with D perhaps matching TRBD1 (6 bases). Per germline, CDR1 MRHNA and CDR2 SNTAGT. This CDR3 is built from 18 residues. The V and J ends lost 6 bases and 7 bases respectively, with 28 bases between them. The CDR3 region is CASSGPLSETGIGNEQFF. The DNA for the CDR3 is TGTGCCAGCAGCGGCCCCCTTTCGGAAACAGGGATCGGTAATGAGCAGTTCTTC.

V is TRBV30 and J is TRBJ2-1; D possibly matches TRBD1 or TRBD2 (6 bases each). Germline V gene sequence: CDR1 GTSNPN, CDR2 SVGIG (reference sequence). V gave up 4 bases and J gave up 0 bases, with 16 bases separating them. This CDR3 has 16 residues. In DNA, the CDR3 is TGTGCCTGGACCGGAGGGACGGACAGCTCCTACAATGAGCAGTTCTTC. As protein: CAWTGGTDSSYNEQFF.

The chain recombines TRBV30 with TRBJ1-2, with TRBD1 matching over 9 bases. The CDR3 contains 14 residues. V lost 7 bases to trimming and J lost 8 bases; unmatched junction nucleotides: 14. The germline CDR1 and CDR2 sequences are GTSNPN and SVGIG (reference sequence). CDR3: CAFGTGIAEEGYTF. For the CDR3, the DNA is TGTGCCTTCGGGACAGGGATCGCGGAAGAGGGCTACACCTTC.

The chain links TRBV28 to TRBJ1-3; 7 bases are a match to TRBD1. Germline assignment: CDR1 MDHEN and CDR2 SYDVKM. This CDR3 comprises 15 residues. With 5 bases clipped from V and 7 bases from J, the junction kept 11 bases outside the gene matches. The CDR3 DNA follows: TGTGCCAGCAGTGCCCCAGCCAGGGGGTTTAACACCATATATTTT. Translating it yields CASSAPARGFNTIYF.

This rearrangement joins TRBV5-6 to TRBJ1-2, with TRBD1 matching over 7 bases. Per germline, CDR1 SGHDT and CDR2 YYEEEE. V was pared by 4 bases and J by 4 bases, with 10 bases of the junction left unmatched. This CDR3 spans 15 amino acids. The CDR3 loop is CASSMAGQPPYGYTF. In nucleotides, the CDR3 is TGTGCCAGCAGCATGGCGGGACAGCCCCCCTATGGCTACACCTTC.